The source of this T cell receptor (beta chain) is a study of blood T cell repertoires in COVID-19. Study information: Acute and convalescent COVID-19 specimens originated in the United States, Italy and Spain. Sources were T cells, B-cell-depleted T cells, or PBMCs; the material itself was cDNA or gDNA.

Some clones are missing from TCRdb's copy, which holds only in-frame ones; the method was immunoSEQ multiplex PCR. The repertoire holds around 190,000 clones, 75% to 85% seen once, with 6% to 8.5% in the top ten. Sequenced input: peripheral blood. This receptor was obtained from a man aged 55 to 70 with acute or convalescent COVID-19.

The CDR3 region has the DNA TGTGCCAGTAGTATAGCAGGGGCCACCTACAATGAGCAGTTCTTC. Its protein product is CASSIAGATYNEQFF. The chain combines TRBV19 with TRBJ2-1, with D perhaps matching TRBD1 (6 bases). Trimming pared 1 base from V and 2 bases from J, leaving 9 bases between. From germline, CDR1 is LNHDA and CDR2 SQIVND (reference sequence). CDR3 size: 15 residues.